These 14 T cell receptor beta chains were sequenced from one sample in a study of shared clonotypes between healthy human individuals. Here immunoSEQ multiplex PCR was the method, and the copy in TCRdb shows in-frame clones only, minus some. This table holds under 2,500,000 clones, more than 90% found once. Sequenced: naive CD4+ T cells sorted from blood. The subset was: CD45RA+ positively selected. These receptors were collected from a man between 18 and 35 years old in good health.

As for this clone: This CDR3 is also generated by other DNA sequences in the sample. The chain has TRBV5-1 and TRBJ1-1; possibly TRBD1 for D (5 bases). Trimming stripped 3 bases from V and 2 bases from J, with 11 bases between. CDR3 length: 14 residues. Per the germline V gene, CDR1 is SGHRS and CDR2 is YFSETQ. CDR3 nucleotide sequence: TGCGCCAGCAGCTCCGGGGCCGGAAACACTGAAGCTTTCTTT. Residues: CASSSGAGNTEAFF.

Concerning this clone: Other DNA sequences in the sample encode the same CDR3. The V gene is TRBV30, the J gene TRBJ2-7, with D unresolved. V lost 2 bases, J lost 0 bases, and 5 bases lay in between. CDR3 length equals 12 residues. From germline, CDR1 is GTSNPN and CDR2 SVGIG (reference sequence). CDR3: CAWSSSSYEQYF. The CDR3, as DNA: TGTGCCTGGAGTTCCAGCTCCTACGAGCAGTACTTC. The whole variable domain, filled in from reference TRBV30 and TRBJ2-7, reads SQTIHQWPATLVQPVGSPLSLECTVEGTSNPNLYWYRQAAGRGLQLLFYSVGIGQISSEVPQNLSASRPQDRQFILSSKKLLLSDSGFYLCAWSSSSYEQYFGPGTRLTVT.

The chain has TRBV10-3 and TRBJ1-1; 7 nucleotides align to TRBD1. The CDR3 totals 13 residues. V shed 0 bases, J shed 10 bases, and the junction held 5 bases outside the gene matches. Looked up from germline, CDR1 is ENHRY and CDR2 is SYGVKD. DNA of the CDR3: TGTGCCATCAGTGAGTCGTCCGGGACAGTAGCTTTCTTT. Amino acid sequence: CAISESSGTVAFF.

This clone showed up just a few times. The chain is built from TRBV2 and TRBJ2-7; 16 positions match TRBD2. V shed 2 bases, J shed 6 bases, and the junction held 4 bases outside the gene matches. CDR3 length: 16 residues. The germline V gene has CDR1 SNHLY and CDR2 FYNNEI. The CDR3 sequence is CASSEPGTSGRGEQYF. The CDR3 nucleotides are TGTGCCAGCAGTGAACCCGGGACTAGCGGGAGGGGCGAGCAGTACTTC.

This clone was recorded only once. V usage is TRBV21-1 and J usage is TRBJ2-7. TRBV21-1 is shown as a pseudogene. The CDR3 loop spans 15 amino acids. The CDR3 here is CASSPLEGRAYEQYF. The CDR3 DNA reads TGTGCCAGCAGCCCTCTAGAGGGGCGAGCCTACGAGCAGTACTTC.

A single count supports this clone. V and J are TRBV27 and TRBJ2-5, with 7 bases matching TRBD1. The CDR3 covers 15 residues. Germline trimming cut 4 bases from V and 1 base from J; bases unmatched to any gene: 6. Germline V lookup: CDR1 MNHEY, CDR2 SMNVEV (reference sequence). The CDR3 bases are TGTGCCAGCAGTTCAAGGACAGGATCCCAAGAGACCCAGTACTTC. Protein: CASSSRTGSQETQYF.

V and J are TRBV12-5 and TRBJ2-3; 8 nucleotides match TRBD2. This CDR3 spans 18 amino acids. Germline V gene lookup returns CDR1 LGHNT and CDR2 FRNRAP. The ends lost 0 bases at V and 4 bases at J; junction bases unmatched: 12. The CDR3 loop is CASGLVQKRELRADTQYF. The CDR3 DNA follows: TGTGCTAGTGGTTTGGTACAAAAGCGGGAGCTGCGGGCAGATACGCAGTATTTT.

DNA for the CDR3: TGTGCCAGCAGTTACCTCGGACTAACGTCGGATGAGCAGTTCTTC. Translation: CASSYLGLTSDEQFF. The J gene is TRBJ2-1, the V gene TRBV6-6, with a weak D call TRBD2 (6 bases). Trimming took off 2 bases at V and 8 bases at J, with 16 bases between the two ends. The germline CDR1 and CDR2 sequences are MNHNY and SVGAGI (reference sequence). The CDR3 runs to 15 residues.

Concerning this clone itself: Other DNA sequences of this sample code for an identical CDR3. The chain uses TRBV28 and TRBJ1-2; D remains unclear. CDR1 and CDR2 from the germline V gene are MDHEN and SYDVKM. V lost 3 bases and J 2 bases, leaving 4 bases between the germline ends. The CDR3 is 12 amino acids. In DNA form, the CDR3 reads TGTGCCAGCAGTTTGAGGAACTATGGCTACACCTTC. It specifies CASSLRNYGYTF.

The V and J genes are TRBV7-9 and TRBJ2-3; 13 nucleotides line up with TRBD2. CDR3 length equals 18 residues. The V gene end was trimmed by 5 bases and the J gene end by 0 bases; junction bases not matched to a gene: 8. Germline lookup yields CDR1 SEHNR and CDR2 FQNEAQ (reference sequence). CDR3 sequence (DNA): TGTGCCAGCAGCCTGGGGACTAGCGGGGCGCCTAGCACAGATACGCAGTATTTT. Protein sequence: CASSLGTSGAPSTDTQYF.

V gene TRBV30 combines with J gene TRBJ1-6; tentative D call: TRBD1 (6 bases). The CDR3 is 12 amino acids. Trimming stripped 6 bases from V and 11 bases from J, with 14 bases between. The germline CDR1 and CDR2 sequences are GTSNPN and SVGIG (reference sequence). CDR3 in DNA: TGTGCCTGTCAGGGGTTCGCGACACCCCTCCACTTT. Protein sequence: CACQGFATPLHF.

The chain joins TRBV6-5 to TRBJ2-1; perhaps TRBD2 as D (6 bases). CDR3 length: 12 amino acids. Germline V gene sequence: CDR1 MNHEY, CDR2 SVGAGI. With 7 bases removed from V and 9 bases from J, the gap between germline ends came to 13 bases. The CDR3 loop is CASKRAAGEQFF. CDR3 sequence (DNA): TGTGCCAGCAAGCGGGCCGCCGGTGAGCAGTTCTTC.

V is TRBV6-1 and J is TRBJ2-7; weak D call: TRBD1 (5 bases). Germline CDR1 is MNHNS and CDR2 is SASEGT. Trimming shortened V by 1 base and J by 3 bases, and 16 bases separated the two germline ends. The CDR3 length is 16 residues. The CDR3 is CASSEETGRVGYEQYF. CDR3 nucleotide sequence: TGTGCCAGCAGTGAAGAGACTGGCAGGGTAGGCTACGAGCAGTACTTC.

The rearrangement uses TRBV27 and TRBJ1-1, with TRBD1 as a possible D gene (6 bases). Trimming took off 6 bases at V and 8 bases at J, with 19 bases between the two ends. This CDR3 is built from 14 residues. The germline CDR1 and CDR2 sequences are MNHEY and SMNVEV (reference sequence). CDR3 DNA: TGTGCCAGCAGGGGGGCCCCAAACGTGGGAGAAGCTTTCTTT. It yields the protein CASRGAPNVGEAFF.